What follows are 22 T cell receptor beta chains derived from one specimen sequenced in a study of blood T cell repertoires in COVID-19. Sequencing used immunoSEQ multiplex PCR; TCRdb keeps in-frame clones, though not all of them. The table has some 170,000 clones, roughly 87% seen once. Sequenced: peripheral blood. The receptors were gathered from a woman aged 55-70 years who had recovered from COVID-19.

The CDR3 DNA follows: TGTGCCAGCAGCTTTTCCATCAGGGGTGGGGAAGGAGAAAAACTGTTTTTT. The encoded protein is CASSFSIRGGEGEKLFF. J is TRBJ1-4 and V is TRBV7-9; maybe TRBD1 (6 bases). Germline assignment: CDR1 SEHNR and CDR2 FQNEAQ (reference sequence). V was pared by 3 bases and J by 8 bases, with 22 bases between. CDR3 length equals 17 residues.

The chain employs TRBV7-8 and TRBJ2-5; tentatively, D is TRBD2 (6 bases). CDR1 is SGHVS, CDR2 FQNEAQ, per germline. The ends were cut back, 3 bases at V and 1 base at J, with 12 bases in the middle. The CDR3 covers 15 residues. The CDR3 DNA sequence: TGTGCCAGCAGCTTCCGCCGGGACTCCCAAGAGACCCAGTACTTC. This encodes CASSFRRDSQETQYF. Looking up the rest from reference TRBV7-8 and TRBJ2-5 gives the full variable domain: GAGVSQSPRYKVAKRGQDVALRCDPISGHVSLFWYQQALGQGPEFLTYFQNEAQLDKSGLPSDRFFAERPEGSVSTLKIQRTQQEDSAVYLCASSFRRDSQETQYFGPGTRLLVL.

The CDR3 region has the DNA TGTGCCAGCAGCCAAGAGGTGGCGGTTTCTAACTATGGCTACACCTTC. Translated: CASSQEVAVSNYGYTF. The rearrangement uses TRBV4-2 and TRBJ1-2; D is unclear. The CDR3 sequence is 16 residues long. Germline CDR1 LGHNA, CDR2 YNFKEQ. The V gene lost 0 bases and the J gene lost 0 bases, with 11 bases spanning the gap.

CDR3 loop: CAWSVASGARTGELFF. The CDR3 nucleotides are TGTGCCTGGAGTGTTGCCAGCGGGGCTCGCACCGGGGAGCTGTTTTTT. The chain couples TRBV30 to TRBJ2-2; TRBD2 matches 7 bases. The CDR3 consists of 16 residues. The trim removed 0 bases at V and 4 bases at J, leaving 8 bases unmatched. Germline assignment: CDR1 GTSNPN and CDR2 SVGIG (reference sequence).

This clone appeared once. The genes are TRBV12-1 and TRBJ2-7; TRBD1, the table's D call, lacks a check against the DNA. TRBV12-1 is recorded as a pseudogene. The CDR3 consists of 14 residues. The CDR3 nucleotides are TGTGCCAGCAGTGTGCTCGACAGGTCCTACGAGCAGTACTTC. Its translation is CASSVLDRSYEQYF.

The table lists this clone with a count of one. This chain joins TRBV2 and TRBJ2-5; weak D call: TRBD1 (5 bases). V lost 6 bases to trimming and J lost 4 bases, with 9 bases between them. The CDR3 has 12 amino acids. CDR1 and CDR2 from the germline V gene are SNHLY and FYNNEI. The CDR3: CASSDRGETQYF. The CDR3, as DNA: TGTGCCAGCAGCGACAGAGGAGAGACCCAGTACTTC.

A single count supports this clone. V and J are TRBV28 and TRBJ2-1, with 8 nucleotides matching TRBD2. The germline V gene has CDR1 MDHEN and CDR2 SYDVKM. Trimming removed 2 bases from V and 6 bases from J; junction bases left unmatched: 6. The CDR3 runs to 15 residues. The CDR3 loop is CASSLAGGLPNEQFF. The CDR3 DNA reads TGTGCCAGCAGTTTAGCGGGGGGCCTACCCAATGAGCAGTTCTTC.

The count of this clone is one. The chain combines TRBV7-9 with TRBJ2-2; 7 bases align to TRBD1. CDR1 is SEHNR and CDR2 is FQNEAQ in the germline V gene (reference sequence). The CDR3 is made up of 13 amino acids. J was trimmed by 7 bases and V by 5 bases; bases with no gene match: 4. CDR3 region: CASSTWDSGELFF. The CDR3 DNA reads as TGTGCCAGCAGCACCTGGGACAGCGGGGAGCTGTTTTTT. Drawing the rest from reference TRBV7-9 and TRBJ2-2, the complete variable domain is DTGVSQNPRHKITKRGQNVTFRCDPISEHNRLYWYRQTLGQGPEFLTYFQNEAQLEKSRLLSDRFSAERPKGSFSTLEIQRTEQGDSAMYLCASSTWDSGELFFGEGSRLTVL.

The rearrangement joins TRBV20-1 to TRBJ2-3; D gene unclear. The germline CDR1 and CDR2 sequences are DFQATT and SNEGSKA (reference sequence). V lost 6 bases to trimming and J lost 4 bases, with 8 bases between them. There are 11 residues in the CDR3. CDR3: CSAQQADTQYF. CDR3 DNA: TGCAGTGCGCAGCAGGCAGATACGCAGTATTTT.

The gene calls are TRBV7-9 and TRBJ2-3; 8 bases agree with TRBD2. The CDR3 length is 15 residues. Per the germline V gene, CDR1 is SEHNR and CDR2 is FQNEAQ (reference sequence). The trim removed 5 bases at V and 0 bases at J, leaving 4 bases unmatched. For the CDR3, the DNA is TGTGCCAGCAGCGGTAGCGGGGTGAGCACAGATACGCAGTATTTT. Its translation is CASSGSGVSTDTQYF.

The V call is TRBV24-1, the J call TRBJ2-3; D perhaps matches TRBD2 (6 bases). Looked up from germline, CDR1 is KGHDR and CDR2 is SFDVKD. CDR3 size: 17 residues. Trimming removed 5 bases at V and 5 bases at J, with 22 bases between. Here the CDR3 DNA reads TGTGCCACCAGTGTCCCTAAGACTAGTCTGTATGGAGATACGCAGTATTTT. The encoded protein is CATSVPKTSLYGDTQYF.

The chain has TRBV30 and TRBJ1-1; D is perhaps TRBD1 (6 bases). Germline CDR1 reads GTSNPN; CDR2 reads SVGIG (reference sequence). V lost 3 bases and J 1 base, leaving 9 bases between the germline ends. This CDR3 contains 13 residues. DNA for the CDR3: TGTGCCTGGAGAACACAGGGGAACACTGAAGCTTTCTTT. It encodes CAWRTQGNTEAFF.

In this sample, this clone turned up once. This chain uses TRBV19 with TRBJ1-2; perhaps TRBD1 as D (5 bases). Germline V gives CDR1 LNHDA, CDR2 SQIVND (reference sequence). Trimming took off 1 base at V and 0 bases at J, with 6 bases between the two ends. There are 14 residues in the CDR3. The CDR3 region has the DNA TGTGCCAGTAGTATAGGGGGCACTAACTATGGCTACACCTTC. It encodes CASSIGGTNYGYTF.

The rearrangement links TRBV10-3 to TRBJ2-1; 10 bases fit TRBD1. Germline assignment: CDR1 ENHRY and CDR2 SYGVKD. V lost 6 bases to trimming and J lost 5 bases; unmatched junction nucleotides: 10. CDR3 length equals 16 residues. CDR3 sequence (DNA): TGTGCCATCAGCCAAGGGGGGGGACAGGGGAACAATGAGCAGTTCTTC. Protein sequence: CAISQGGGQGNNEQFF.

The V and J genes are TRBV7-9 and TRBJ1-2, with D perhaps matching TRBD1 (6 bases). The germline CDR1 and CDR2 sequences are SEHNR and FQNEAQ (reference sequence). Trimming left V 4 bases short and J 5 bases short, with 14 bases between. This CDR3 is built from 14 residues. DNA of the CDR3: TGTGCCAGCAGCTCACAGGGAAGGGGTTATGGCTACACCTTC. Amino acids: CASSSQGRGYGYTF. The full variable domain, in which reference TRBV7-9 and TRBJ1-2 provide the parts outside the CDR3, is DTGVSQNPRHKITKRGQNVTFRCDPISEHNRLYWYRQTLGQGPEFLTYFQNEAQLEKSRLLSDRFSAERPKGSFSTLEIQRTEQGDSAMYLCASSSQGRGYGYTFGSGTRLTVV.

This clone showed up just once. The V call is TRBV6-6, the J call TRBJ1-2, with unresolved D. The CDR3 contains 13 residues. Per germline, CDR1 MNHNY and CDR2 SVGAGI (reference sequence). Trimming stripped 2 bases from V and 5 bases from J, with 9 bases between. The CDR3 DNA follows: TGTGCCAGCAGTTACGAGGGTCGATATGGCTACACCTTC. Translation gives CASSYEGRYGYTF.

The CDR3 nucleotides read TGCAGCGTGAGGGACTCTACAACAGATACGCAGTATTTT. Protein: CSVRDSTTDTQYF. The chain joins TRBV29-1 to TRBJ2-3; a possible D gene is TRBD2 (6 bases). Trimming left V 6 bases short and J 3 bases short, with 13 bases between. The CDR3 loop spans 13 amino acids. Germline CDR1 and CDR2: SQVTM and ANQGSEA.

V and J are TRBV5-1 and TRBJ2-3; D unclear. This CDR3 spans 14 amino acids. The germline CDR1 and CDR2 sequences are SGHRS and YFSETQ. V was shortened by 4 bases and J by 0 bases, with 9 bases between the two germline ends. CDR3: CASSDSYSTDTQYF. For the CDR3, the DNA is TGCGCCAGCAGCGACTCCTATAGCACAGATACGCAGTATTTT.

This sequence joins TRBV10-2 and TRBJ2-7, with D perhaps matching TRBD1 (6 bases). The CDR3 length is 16 residues. Trimming shortened V by 3 bases and J by 3 bases, and 18 bases separated the two germline ends. The V gene's germline CDR1 is WSHSY and CDR2 SAAADI. The CDR3 coding sequence is TGCGCCAGCAGTGATTATCCTCAAGGGGGTGGCTACGAGCAGTACTTC. It specifies CASSDYPQGGGYEQYF.

J is TRBJ2-6 and V is TRBV4-1; possible D gene TRBD1, 6 bases. V lost 4 bases, J lost 1 base, and 17 bases lay in between. This CDR3 has 18 amino acids. Germline V gene data show CDR1 as MGHRA and CDR2 as YSYEKL. CDR3 coding DNA: TGCGCCAGCAGCCCTATACAGGGCTCGGGTTCTGGGGCCAACGTCCTGACTTTC. Residues: CASSPIQGSGSGANVLTF.

This chain uses TRBV7-9 with TRBJ1-2; unclear D gene. V lost 2 bases, J lost 8 bases, and 9 bases lay in between. This CDR3 spans 12 amino acids. From germline, CDR1 is SEHNR and CDR2 FQNEAQ (reference sequence). The CDR3 bases are TGTGCCAGCAGCTTAAATGAGGGAGGCTACACCTTC. This sequence encodes CASSLNEGGYTF.

V gene TRBV5-4 combines with J gene TRBJ1-2; possibly TRBD1 for D (5 bases). The CDR3 contains 16 residues. Germline V gene data show CDR1 as SGHNT and CDR2 as YYREEE (reference sequence). Trimming took 3 bases from V and 7 from J, leaving 22 bases between them. The CDR3 coding sequence is TGTGCCAGCAGCTCGGCAAGCGCGGGGCCGACTACTGGCTACACCTTC. It codes for CASSSASAGPTTGYTF.